Listed below are T cell receptor beta chains from one sample, sequenced in a study of OX40 agonist ivuxolimab in advanced cancers. Here immunoSEQ multiplex PCR was the method, and the copy in TCRdb shows in-frame clones only, minus some. Of 49,000 or so clones in the sample, about 88% were seen once. The sequences come from CD4+ or CD8+ T cells sorted from blood, collected in a trial of the OX40 agonist ivuxolimab. The receptors stem from an adult with an advanced solid tumor such as melanoma, head and neck, liver or kidney cancer. The CDR3 runs from the conserved cysteine through the conserved F or W. The D gene is left open where the match is weak. Size tells how often a clone was seen (once, few, many) or the class of an expanded clone, and some rows leave it out.

-	TRBV29-1	-	TRBJ1-1	13	CSVESLVGTEAFF	TGCAGCGTTGAGAGTTTGGTTGGAACTGAAGCTTTCTTT
-	TRBV7-7	-	TRBJ2-5	11	CASSLRGTQYF	TGTGCCAGCAGCTTGAGGGGGACCCAGTACTTC
-	TRBV6-5	-	TRBJ2-7	13	CASSSTGSYEQYF	TGTGCCAGCAGTTCGACAGGATCCTACGAGCAGTACTTC
-	TRBV4-1	-	TRBJ2-3	13	CASSASRVDTQYF	TGCGCCAGCAGCGCAAGCAGGGTCGATACGCAGTATTTT
-	TRBV9	-	TRBJ2-2	17	CASSAPGHSQNTGELFF	TGTGCCAGCAGCGCGCCCGGACATAGCCAAAACACCGGGGAGCTGTTTTTT
-	TRBV9	-	TRBJ2-1	14	CASSPHGDGNEQFF	TGTGCCAGCAGCCCCCACGGGGATGGGAATGAGCAGTTCTTC
-	TRBV7-8	-	TRBJ2-5	14	CASSLETGFGAQYF	TGTGCCAGCAGCTTAGAGACAGGATTCGGGGCCCAGTACTTC
-	TRBV5-1	-	TRBJ1-4	15	CASRGGNRVNEKLFF	TGCGCCAGCAGAGGTGGGAACAGGGTAAATGAAAAACTGTTTTTT
-	TRBV6-6	-	TRBJ2-3	15	CASSYSLPSTDTQYF	TGTGCCAGCAGTTACTCGCTACCCTCTACAGATACGCAGTATTTT
-	TRBV11-3	-	TRBJ2-3	13	CASSLTATDTQYF	TGTGCCAGCAGCCTAACAGCAACAGATACGCAGTATTTT
TRBD1	TRBV5-1	-	TRBJ2-7	15	CASSLDWTGVYEQYF	TGCGCCAGCAGCTTGGATTGGACAGGGGTATACGAGCAGTACTTC
TRBD1	TRBV7-9	-	TRBJ1-2	15	CASSWGTGGHSGYTF	TGTGCCAGCAGCTGGGGGACAGGGGGCCATAGTGGCTACACCTTC
-	TRBV19	-	TRBJ2-1	17	CASSTQVRISSYNEQFF	TGTGCCAGTAGTACACAAGTAAGGATTAGCTCCTACAATGAGCAGTTCTTC
TRBD1	TRBV11-2	-	TRBJ1-2	14	CASSPSRGWDGYTF	TGTGCCAGCAGCCCATCCAGGGGGTGGGATGGCTACACCTTC
-	TRBV13	-	TRBJ1-2	14	CASSLSTGLYGYTF	TGTGCCAGCAGCTTAAGCACAGGACTTTATGGCTACACCTTC
-	TRBV4-1	-	TRBJ2-5	17	CASSQEVVGGIQETQYF	TGCGCCAGCAGCCAAGAAGTCGTTGGCGGAATTCAAGAGACCCAGTACTTC
-	TRBV28	-	TRBJ1-2	14	CASRDMPLNYGYTF	TGTGCCAGCAGGGACATGCCGCTGAACTATGGCTACACCTTC
TRBD1	TRBV15	-	TRBJ1-1	15	CATSRGQGGITEAFF	TGTGCCACCAGCAGAGGACAGGGCGGAATCACTGAAGCTTTCTTT
-	TRBV4-2	-	TRBJ2-7	16	CASSQGRDSTLREQYF	TGTGCCAGCAGCCAAGGACGGGACTCAACTCTTCGCGAGCAGTACTTC
TRBD1	TRBV6-6	-	TRBJ2-5	16	CASSYQGAINQETQYF	TGTGCCAGCAGTTACCAGGGGGCGATCAACCAAGAGACCCAGTACTTC
TRBD2	TRBV10-3	-	TRBJ2-7	17	CAISESVLAGFSYEQYF	TGTGCCATCAGTGAGTCGGTCCTAGCGGGATTCTCTTACGAGCAGTACTTC
-	TRBV9	-	TRBJ2-3	16	CASSSSSVYSTDTQYF	TGTGCCAGCAGCTCCTCTTCAGTGTACAGCACAGATACGCAGTATTTT
-	TRBV5-3	-	TRBJ2-7	13	CARSLVGGKEQYF	TGTGCCAGAAGCTTGGTCGGAGGTAAGGAGCAGTACTTC
TRBD1	TRBV10-3	-	TRBJ2-2	13	CAISGQGSGELFF	TGTGCCATCAGTGGACAGGGAAGCGGGGAGCTGTTTTTT
-	TRBV6-6	-	TRBJ1-2	13	CASSYNLNYGYTF	TGTGCCAGCAGTTATAACCTAAACTATGGCTACACCTTC
-	TRBV18	few	TRBJ2-5	13	CASSPTLQETQYF	TGTGCCAGCTCGCCCACCTTGCAAGAGACCCAGTACTTC
TRBD2	TRBV18	-	TRBJ2-3	17	CASSPVPSGMSTDTQYF	TGTGCCAGCTCACCAGTCCCTAGCGGGATGAGCACAGATACGCAGTATTTT
-	TRBV27	-	TRBJ2-2	16	CASRGGPSANTGELFF	TGTGCCAGTCGAGGGGGTCCTTCCGCGAACACCGGGGAGCTGTTTTTT
-	TRBV27	-	TRBJ1-5	12	CASRAVGQPQHF	TGTGCCAGCAGGGCCGTGGGTCAGCCCCAGCATTTT
TRBD1	TRBV10-3	-	TRBJ1-2	12	CATLAQGVGYTF	TGTGCCACCCTTGCACAGGGGGTTGGCTACACCTTC